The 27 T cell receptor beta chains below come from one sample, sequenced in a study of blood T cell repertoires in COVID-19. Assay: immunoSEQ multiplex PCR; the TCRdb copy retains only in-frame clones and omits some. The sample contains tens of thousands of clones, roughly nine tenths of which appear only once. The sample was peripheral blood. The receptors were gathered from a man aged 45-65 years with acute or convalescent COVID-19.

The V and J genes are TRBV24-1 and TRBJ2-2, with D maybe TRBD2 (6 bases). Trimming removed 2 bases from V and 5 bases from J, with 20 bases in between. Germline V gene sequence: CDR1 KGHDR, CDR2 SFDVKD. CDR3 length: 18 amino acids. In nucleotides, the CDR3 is TGTGCCACCAGTGATTCCCGAAGGGAAGGCGGGAAGACCGGGGAGCTGTTTTTT. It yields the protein CATSDSRREGGKTGELFF.

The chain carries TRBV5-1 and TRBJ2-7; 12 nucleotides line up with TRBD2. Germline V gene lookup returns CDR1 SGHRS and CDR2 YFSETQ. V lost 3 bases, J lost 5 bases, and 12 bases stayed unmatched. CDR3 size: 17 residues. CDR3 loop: CASSSTSGRPWMDEQYF. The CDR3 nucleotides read TGCGCCAGCAGCTCGACTAGCGGGAGACCTTGGATGGACGAGCAGTACTTC.

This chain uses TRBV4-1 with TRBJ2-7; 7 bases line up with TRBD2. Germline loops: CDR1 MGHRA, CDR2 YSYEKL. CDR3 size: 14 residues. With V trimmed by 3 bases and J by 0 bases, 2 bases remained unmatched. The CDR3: CASSQGDYSYEQYF. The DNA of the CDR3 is TGCGCCAGCAGCCAGGGGGACTACTCCTACGAGCAGTACTTC.

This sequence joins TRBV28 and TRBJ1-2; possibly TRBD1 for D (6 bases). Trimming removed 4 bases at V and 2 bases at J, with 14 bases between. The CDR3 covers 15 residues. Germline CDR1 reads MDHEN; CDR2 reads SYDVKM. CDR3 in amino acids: CASSSQGRGNYGYTF. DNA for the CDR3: TGTGCCAGCAGTTCGCAAGGGAGGGGGAACTATGGCTACACCTTC.

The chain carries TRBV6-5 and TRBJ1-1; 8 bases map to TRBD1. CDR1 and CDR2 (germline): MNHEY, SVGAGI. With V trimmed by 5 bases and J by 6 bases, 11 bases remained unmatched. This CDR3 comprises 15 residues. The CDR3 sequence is CASSRQGLAAPEAFF. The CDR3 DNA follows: TGTGCCAGCAGTCGACAGGGGCTCGCCGCGCCTGAAGCTTTCTTT.

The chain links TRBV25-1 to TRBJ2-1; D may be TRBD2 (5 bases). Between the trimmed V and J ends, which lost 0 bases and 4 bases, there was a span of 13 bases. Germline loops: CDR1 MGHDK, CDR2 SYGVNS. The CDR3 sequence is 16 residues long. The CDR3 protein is CASSEYDYRVYNEQFF. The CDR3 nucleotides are TGTGCCAGCAGTGAATATGACTATAGGGTGTACAATGAGCAGTTCTTC.

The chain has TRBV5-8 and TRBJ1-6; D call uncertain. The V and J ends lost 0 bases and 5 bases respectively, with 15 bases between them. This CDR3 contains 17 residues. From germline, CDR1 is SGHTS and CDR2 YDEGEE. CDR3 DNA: TGTGCCAGCAGCTTGGCACCAGGATCGCTTAATAATTCACCCCTCCACTTT. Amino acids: CASSLAPGSLNNSPLHF. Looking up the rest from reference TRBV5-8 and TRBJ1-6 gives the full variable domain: EAGVTQSPTHLIKTRGQQATLRCSPISGHTSVYWYQQALGLGLQFLLWYDEGEERNRGNFPPRFSGRQFPNYSSELNVNALELEDSALYLCASSLAPGSLNNSPLHFGNGTRLTVT.

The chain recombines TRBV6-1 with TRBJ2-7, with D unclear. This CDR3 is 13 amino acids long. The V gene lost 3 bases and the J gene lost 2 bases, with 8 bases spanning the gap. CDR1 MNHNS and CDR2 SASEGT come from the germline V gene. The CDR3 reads CASSDLTAYEQYF. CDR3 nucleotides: TGTGCCAGCAGTGACCTAACAGCCTACGAGCAGTACTTC.

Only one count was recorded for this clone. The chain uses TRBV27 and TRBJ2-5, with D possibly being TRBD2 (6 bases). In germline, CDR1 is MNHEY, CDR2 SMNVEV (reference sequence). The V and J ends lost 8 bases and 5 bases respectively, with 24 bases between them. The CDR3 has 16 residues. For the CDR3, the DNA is TGTGCCAGCTGCCCTTACGGGACTCCCGAGCGGGAGACCCAGTACTTC. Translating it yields CASCPYGTPERETQYF.

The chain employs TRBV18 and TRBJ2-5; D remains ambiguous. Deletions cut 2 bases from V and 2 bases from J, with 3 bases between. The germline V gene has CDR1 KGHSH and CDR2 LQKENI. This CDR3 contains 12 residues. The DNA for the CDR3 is TGTGCCAGCTCACCAGAGCAAGAGACCCAGTACTTC. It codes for CASSPEQETQYF.

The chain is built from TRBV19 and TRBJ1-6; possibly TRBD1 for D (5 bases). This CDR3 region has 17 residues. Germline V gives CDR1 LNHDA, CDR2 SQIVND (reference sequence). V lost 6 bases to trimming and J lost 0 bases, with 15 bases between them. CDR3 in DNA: TGTGCCAGTAGATACCTGGGGCAGGGCTCCTATAATTCACCCCTCCACTTT. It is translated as CASRYLGQGSYNSPLHF.

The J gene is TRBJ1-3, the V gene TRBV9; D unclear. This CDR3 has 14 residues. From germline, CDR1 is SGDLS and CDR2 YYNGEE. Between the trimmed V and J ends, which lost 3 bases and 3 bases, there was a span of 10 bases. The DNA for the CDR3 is TGTGCCAGCAGCGACGCGGCCTATGGAAACACCATATATTTT. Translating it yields CASSDAAYGNTIYF.

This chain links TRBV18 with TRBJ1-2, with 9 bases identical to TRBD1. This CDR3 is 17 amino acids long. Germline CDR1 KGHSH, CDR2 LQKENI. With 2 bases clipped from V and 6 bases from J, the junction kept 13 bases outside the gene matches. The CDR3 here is CASSPKGAGQGLDGYTF. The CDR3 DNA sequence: TGTGCCAGCTCACCAAAAGGGGCGGGACAGGGCCTAGATGGCTACACCTTC.

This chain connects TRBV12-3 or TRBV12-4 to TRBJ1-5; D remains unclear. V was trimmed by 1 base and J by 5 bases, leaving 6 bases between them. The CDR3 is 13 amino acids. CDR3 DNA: TGTGCCAGCAGTTTAGGGGAGGATCAGCCCCAGCATTTT. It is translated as CASSLGEDQPQHF.

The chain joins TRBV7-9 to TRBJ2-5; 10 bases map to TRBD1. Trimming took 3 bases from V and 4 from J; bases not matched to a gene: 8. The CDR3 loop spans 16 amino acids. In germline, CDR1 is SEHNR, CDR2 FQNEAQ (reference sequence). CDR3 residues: CASSLPGTGEGETQYF. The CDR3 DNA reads TGTGCCAGCAGCTTGCCCGGGACAGGGGAGGGAGAGACCCAGTACTTC.

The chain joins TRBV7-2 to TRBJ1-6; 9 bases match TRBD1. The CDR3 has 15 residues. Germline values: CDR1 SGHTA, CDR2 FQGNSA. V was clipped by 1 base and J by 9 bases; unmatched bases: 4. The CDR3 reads CASSLDGTGSSPLHF. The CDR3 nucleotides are TGTGCCAGCAGCTTAGATGGGACAGGGAGTTCACCCCTCCACTTT. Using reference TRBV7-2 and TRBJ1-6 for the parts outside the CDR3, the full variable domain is GAGVSQSPSNKVTEKGKDVELRCDPISGHTALYWYRQSLGQGLEFLIYFQGNSAPDKSGLPSDRFSAERTGGSVSTLTIQRTQQEDSAVYLCASSLDGTGSSPLHFGNGTRLTVT.

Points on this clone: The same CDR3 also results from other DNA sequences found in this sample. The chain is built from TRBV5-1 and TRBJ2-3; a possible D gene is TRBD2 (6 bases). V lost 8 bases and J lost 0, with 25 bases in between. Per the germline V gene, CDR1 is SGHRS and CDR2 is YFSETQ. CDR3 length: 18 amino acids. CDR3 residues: CASSPWGSVADSTDTQYF. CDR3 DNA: TGCGCCAGTAGCCCTTGGGGGAGCGTAGCGGATAGCACAGATACGCAGTATTTT.

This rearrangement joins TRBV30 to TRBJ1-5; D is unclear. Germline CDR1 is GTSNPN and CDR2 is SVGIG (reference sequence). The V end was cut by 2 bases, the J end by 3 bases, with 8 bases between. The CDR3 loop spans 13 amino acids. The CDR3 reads CAWSSDFNQPQHF. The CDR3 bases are TGTGCCTGGAGTTCCGACTTCAATCAGCCCCAGCATTTT.

CDR3 DNA sequence: TGTGCCAGCAGCCCTGGGGGCGGGTTTGAAGAGACCCAGTACTTC. Translated: CASSPGGGFEETQYF. The J gene is TRBJ2-5, the V gene TRBV2; TRBD1 is a possible D gene (6 bases). The germline V gene has CDR1 SNHLY and CDR2 FYNNEI. This CDR3 has 15 residues. V was pared by 6 bases and J by 3 bases, with 17 bases between.

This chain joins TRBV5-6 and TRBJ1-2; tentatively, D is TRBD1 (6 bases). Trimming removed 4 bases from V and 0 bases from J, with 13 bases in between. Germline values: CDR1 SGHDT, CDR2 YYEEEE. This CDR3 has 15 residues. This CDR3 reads CASSLWTVSNYGYTF. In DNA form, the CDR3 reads TGTGCCAGCAGCCTATGGACAGTTTCTAACTATGGCTACACCTTC.

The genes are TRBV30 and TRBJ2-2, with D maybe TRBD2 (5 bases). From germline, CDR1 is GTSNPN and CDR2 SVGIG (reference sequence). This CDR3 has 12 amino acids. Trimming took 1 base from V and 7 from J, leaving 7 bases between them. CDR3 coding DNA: TGTGCCTGGAGTGAACTAGTCGGGGAGCTGTTTTTT. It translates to CAWSELVGELFF.

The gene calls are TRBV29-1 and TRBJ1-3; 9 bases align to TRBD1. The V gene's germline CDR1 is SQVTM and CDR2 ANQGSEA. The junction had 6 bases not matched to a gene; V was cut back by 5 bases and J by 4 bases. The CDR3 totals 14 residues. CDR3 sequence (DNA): TGCAGCGTTTCACAGGGGGCACCGGGAAACACCATATATTTT. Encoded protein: CSVSQGAPGNTIYF. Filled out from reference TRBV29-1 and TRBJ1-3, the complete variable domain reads SAVISQKPSRDICQRGTSLTIQCQVDSQVTMMFWYRQQPGQSLTLIATANQGSEATYESGFVIDKFPISRPNLTFSTLTVSNMSPEDSSIYLCSVSQGAPGNTIYFGEGSWLTVV.

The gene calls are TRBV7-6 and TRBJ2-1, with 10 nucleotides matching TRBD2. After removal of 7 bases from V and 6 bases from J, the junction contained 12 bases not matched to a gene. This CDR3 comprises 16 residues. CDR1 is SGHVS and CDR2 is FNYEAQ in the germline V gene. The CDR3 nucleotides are TGTGCCAGCATCCCCAGCGGGGGGGCGGGTCCCAATGAGCAGTTCTTC. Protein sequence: CASIPSGGAGPNEQFF.

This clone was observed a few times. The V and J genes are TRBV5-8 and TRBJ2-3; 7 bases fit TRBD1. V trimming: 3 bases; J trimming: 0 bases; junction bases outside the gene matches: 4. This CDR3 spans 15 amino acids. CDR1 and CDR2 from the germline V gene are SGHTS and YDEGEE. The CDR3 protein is CASSSWDSSTDTQYF. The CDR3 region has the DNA TGTGCCAGCAGCTCATGGGACAGCAGCACAGATACGCAGTATTTT.

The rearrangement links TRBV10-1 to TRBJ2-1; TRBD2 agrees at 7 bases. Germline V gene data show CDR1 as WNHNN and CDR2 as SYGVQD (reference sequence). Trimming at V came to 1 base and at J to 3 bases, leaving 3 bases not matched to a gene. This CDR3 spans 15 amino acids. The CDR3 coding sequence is TGCGCCAGCAGTGAGTTTGGCGGGGGCTACAATGAGCAGTTCTTC. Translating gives CASSEFGGGYNEQFF.

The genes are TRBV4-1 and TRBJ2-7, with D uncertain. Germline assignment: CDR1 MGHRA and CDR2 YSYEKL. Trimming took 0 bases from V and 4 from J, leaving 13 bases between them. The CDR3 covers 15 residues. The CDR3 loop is CASSQELIVTYEQYF. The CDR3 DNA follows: TGCGCCAGCAGCCAAGAACTCATCGTGACTTACGAGCAGTACTTC.

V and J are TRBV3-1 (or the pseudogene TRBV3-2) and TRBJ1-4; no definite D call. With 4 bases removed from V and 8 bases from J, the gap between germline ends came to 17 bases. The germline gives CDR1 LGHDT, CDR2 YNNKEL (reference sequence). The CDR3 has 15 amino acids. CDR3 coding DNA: TGTGCCAGCAGCCCGTCGGACTCACCTAGGGAAAAACTGTTTTTT. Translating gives CASSPSDSPREKLFF.